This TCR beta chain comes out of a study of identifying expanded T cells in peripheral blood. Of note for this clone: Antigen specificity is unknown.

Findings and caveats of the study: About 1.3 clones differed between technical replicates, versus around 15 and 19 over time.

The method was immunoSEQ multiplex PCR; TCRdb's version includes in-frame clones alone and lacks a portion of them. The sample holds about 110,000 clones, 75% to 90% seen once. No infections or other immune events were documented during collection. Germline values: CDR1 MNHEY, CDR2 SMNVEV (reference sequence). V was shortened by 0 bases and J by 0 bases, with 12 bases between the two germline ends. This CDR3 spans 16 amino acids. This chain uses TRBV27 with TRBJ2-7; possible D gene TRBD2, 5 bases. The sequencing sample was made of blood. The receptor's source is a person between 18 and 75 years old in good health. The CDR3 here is CASSLSTSGSSYEQYF. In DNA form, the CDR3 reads TGTGCCAGCAGTTTATCGACTTCGGGAAGCTCCTACGAGCAGTACTTC.